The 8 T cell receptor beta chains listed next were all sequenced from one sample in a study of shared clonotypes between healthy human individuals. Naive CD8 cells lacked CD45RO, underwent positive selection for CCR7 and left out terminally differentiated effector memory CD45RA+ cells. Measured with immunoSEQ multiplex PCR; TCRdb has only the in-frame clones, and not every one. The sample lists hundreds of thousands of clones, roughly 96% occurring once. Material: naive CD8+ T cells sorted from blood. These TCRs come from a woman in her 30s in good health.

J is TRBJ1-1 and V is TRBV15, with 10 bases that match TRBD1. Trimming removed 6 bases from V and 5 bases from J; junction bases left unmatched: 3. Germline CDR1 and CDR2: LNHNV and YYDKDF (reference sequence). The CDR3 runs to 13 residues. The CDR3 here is CATRPDRGTEAFF. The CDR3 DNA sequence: TGTGCCACCAGGCCGGACAGGGGGACTGAAGCTTTCTTT.

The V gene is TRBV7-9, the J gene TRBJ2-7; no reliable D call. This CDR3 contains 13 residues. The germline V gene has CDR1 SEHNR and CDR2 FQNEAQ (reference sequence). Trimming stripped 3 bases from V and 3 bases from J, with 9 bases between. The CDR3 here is CASSLKGNYEQYF. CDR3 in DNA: TGTGCCAGCAGCTTGAAGGGAAACTACGAGCAGTACTTC. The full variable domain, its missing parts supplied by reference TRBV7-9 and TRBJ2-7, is DTGVSQNPRHKITKRGQNVTFRCDPISEHNRLYWYRQTLGQGPEFLTYFQNEAQLEKSRLLSDRFSAERPKGSFSTLEIQRTEQGDSAMYLCASSLKGNYEQYFGPGTRLTVT.

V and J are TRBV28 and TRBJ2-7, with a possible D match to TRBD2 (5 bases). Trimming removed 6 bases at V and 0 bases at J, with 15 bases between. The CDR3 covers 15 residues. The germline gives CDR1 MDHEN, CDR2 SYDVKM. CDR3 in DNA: TGTGCCAGCAGCGGGGTGGTTTTTGACTCCTACGAGCAGTACTTC. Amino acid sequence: CASSGVVFDSYEQYF.

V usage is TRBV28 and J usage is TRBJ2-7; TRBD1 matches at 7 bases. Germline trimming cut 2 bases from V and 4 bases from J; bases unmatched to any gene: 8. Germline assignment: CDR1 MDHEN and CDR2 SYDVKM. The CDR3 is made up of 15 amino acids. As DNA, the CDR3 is TGTGCCAGCAGTTTAACCCGACAGGGATGGTACGAGCAGTACTTC. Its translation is CASSLTRQGWYEQYF.

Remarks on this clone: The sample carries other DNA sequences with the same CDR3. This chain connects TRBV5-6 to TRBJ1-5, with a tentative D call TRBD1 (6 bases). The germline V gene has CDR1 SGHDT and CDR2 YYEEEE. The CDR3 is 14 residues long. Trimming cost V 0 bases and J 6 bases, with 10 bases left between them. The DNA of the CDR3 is TGTGCCAGCAGCTTGGCTGGGGGCGGTCAGCCCCAGCATTTT. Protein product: CASSLAGGGQPQHF. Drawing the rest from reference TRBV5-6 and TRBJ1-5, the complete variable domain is DAGVTQSPTHLIKTRGQQVTLRCSPKSGHDTVSWYQQALGQGPQFIFQYYEEEERQRGNFPDRFSGHQFPNYSSELNVNALLLGDSALYLCASSLAGGGQPQHFGDGTRLSIL.

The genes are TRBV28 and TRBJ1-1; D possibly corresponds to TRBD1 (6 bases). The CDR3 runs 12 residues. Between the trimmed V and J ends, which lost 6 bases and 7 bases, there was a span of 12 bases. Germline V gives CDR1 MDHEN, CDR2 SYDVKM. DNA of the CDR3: TGTGCCAGCAGCCAGGGGATCGGTGAAGCTTTCTTT. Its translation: CASSQGIGEAFF.

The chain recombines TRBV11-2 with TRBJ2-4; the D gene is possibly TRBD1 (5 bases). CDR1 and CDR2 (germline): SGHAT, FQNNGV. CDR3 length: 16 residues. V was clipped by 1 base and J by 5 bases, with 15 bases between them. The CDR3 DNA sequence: TGTGCCAGCAGCTTAGTTTACGGAGAAGGGGAAAACATTCAGTACTTC. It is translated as CASSLVYGEGENIQYF.

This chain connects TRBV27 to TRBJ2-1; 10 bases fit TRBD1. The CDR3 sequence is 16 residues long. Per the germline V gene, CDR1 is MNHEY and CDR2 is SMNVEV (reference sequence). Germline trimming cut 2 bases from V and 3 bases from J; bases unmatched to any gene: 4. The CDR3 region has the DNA TGTGCCAGCAGTTTAACCGGGACAGGGGACTACAATGAGCAGTTCTTC. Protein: CASSLTGTGDYNEQFF.